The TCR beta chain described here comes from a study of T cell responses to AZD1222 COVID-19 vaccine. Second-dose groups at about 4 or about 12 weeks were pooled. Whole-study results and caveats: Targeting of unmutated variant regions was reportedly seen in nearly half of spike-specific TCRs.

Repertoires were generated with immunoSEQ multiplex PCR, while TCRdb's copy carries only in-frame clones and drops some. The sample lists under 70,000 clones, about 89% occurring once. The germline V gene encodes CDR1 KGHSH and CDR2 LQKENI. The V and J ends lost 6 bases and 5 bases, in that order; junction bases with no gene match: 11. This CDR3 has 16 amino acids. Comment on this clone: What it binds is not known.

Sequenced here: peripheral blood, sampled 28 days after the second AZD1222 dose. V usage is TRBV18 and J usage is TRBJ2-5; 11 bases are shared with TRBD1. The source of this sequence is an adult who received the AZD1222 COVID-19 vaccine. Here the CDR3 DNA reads TGTGCCAGCTCCGACGGACAGGGGGCTTTTGGGGAGACCCAGTACTTC. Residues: CASSDGQGAFGETQYF. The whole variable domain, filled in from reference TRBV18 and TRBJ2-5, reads NAGVMQNPRHLVRRRGQEARLRCSPMKGHSHVYWYRQLPEEGLKFMVYLQKENIIDESGMPKERFSAEFPKEGPSILRIQQVVRGDSAAYFCASSDGQGAFGETQYFGPGTRLLVL.